The 18 T cell receptor beta chains reported below all come from one sample, sequenced in a study of shared clonotypes between healthy human individuals. Naive CD8 populations comprised CD45RO-negative cells positively selected for CCR7, excluding terminally differentiated effector memory CD45RA+ cells. Libraries were prepared by immunoSEQ multiplex PCR; TCRdb keeps only in-frame clonotypes and omits some of them. The repertoire includes about 2.2 million clones, approximately 92% of them detected once, and about 1.6% sits in the top ten. The sequencing input was naive CD8+ T cells from PBMCs. The receptors were sampled from a man aged 18 to 29 in good health. Some clones in this sample may be carry-over from other donors' samples.

This clone has a single count. The chain couples TRBV5-5 to TRBJ2-7; TRBD1 agrees at 8 bases. Germline values: CDR1 SGHKS, CDR2 YYEKEE (reference sequence). There are 15 residues in the CDR3. Losses at the gene ends were 0 bases for V and 5 bases for J; bases not matched to a gene: 7. The CDR3 DNA follows: TGTGCCAGCAGCTTGGTCGGGACAGGAACCCACGAGCAGTACTTC. This gives the protein CASSLVGTGTHEQYF.

This rearrangement joins TRBV27 to TRBJ2-2; possibly TRBD1 or TRBD2 for D (5 bases each). The CDR3 length is 17 residues. V was pared by 3 bases and J by 3 bases, with 17 bases between. Per the germline V gene, CDR1 is MNHEY and CDR2 is SMNVEV (reference sequence). CDR3 nucleotide sequence: TGTGCCAGCAGTTTGTTAACCTCCGGGACCCACACCGGGGAGCTGTTTTTT. As protein: CASSLLTSGTHTGELFF.

The V call is TRBV6-1, the J call TRBJ2-7, with TRBD1 identical over 7 bases. Germline-derived CDR1 and CDR2 are MNHNS and SASEGT. The CDR3 runs to 12 residues. The junction had 4 bases not matched to a gene; V was cut back by 5 bases and J by 6 bases. For the CDR3, the DNA is TGTGCCAGCAGTACGACAGGGTTCGAGCAGTACTTC. Protein product: CASSTTGFEQYF.

The V call is TRBV29-1, the J call TRBJ1-1; the D gene is possibly TRBD1 (5 bases). Germline values: CDR1 SQVTM, CDR2 ANQGSEA. This CDR3 has 13 residues. Trimming stripped 7 bases from V and 4 bases from J, with 16 bases between. CDR3 protein: CSALGQPPTEAFF. CDR3 nucleotide sequence: TGCAGCGCACTGGGGCAGCCACCCACTGAAGCTTTCTTT. Supplemented by reference TRBV29-1 and TRBJ1-1, the full variable domain reads SAVISQKPSRDICQRGTSLTIQCQVDSQVTMMFWYRQQPGQSLTLIATANQGSEATYESGFVIDKFPISRPNLTFSTLTVSNMSPEDSSIYLCSALGQPPTEAFFGQGTRLTVV.

The rearrangement links TRBV19 to TRBJ2-2, with 7 bases lining up with TRBD2. This CDR3 has 15 amino acids. V shed 10 bases, J shed 2 bases, and the junction held 10 bases outside the gene matches. The germline CDR1 and CDR2 sequences are LNHDA and SQIVND (reference sequence). CDR3 sequence: CATQSGTGNTGELFF. As DNA, the CDR3 is TGTGCCACCCAAAGCGGGACGGGAAACACCGGGGAGCTGTTTTTT.

The chain employs TRBV4-1 and TRBJ1-1; TRBD1 matches at 8 bases. The junction had 9 bases not matched to a gene; V was cut back by 7 bases and J by 5 bases. Per germline, CDR1 MGHRA and CDR2 YSYEKL. CDR3 length equals 14 residues. CDR3 nucleotides: TGCGCCAGCACTCCGGACAGGGTATATACTGAAGCTTTCTTT. Its protein product is CASTPDRVYTEAFF.

The gene calls are TRBV13 and TRBJ1-1, with 9 positions matching TRBD1. Germline V gene data show CDR1 as PRHDT and CDR2 as FYEKMQ (reference sequence). The ends lost 2 bases at V and 5 bases at J; junction bases unmatched: 3. The CDR3 loop spans 14 amino acids. The CDR3 is CASSLNRGRTEAFF. As DNA, the CDR3 is TGTGCCAGCAGCTTAAACAGGGGGCGGACTGAAGCTTTCTTT.

The chain combines TRBV15 with TRBJ1-2; D remains unclear. CDR3 length: 15 amino acids. Germline loops: CDR1 LNHNV, CDR2 YYDKDF (reference sequence). Trimming removed 4 bases from V and 3 bases from J, with 15 bases in between. The CDR3 region is CATSTVLQGDYGYTF. CDR3 DNA: TGTGCCACCAGCACCGTCTTGCAAGGTGACTATGGCTACACCTTC. Combining the CDR3 with reference TRBV15 and TRBJ1-2 gives the whole variable domain DAMVIQNPRYQVTQFGKPVTLSCSQTLNHNVMYWYQQKSSQAPKLLFHYYDKDFNNEADTPDNFQSRRPNTSFCFLDIRSPGLGDTAMYLCATSTVLQGDYGYTFGSGTRLTVV.

The chain recombines TRBV9 with TRBJ1-2; D gene ambiguous. V lost 0 bases and J lost 7, with 4 bases in between. Germline V gene sequence: CDR1 SGDLS, CDR2 YYNGEE. CDR3 size: 11 residues. The CDR3 is CASSVAGGYTF. CDR3 in DNA: TGTGCCAGCAGCGTAGCGGGTGGCTACACCTTC.

The CDR3 loop reads CASSLGGGPNQPQHF. Here the CDR3 DNA reads TGTGCCAGCAGTTTAGGAGGGGGCCCCAATCAGCCCCAGCATTTT. The genes are TRBV27 and TRBJ1-5; the match to TRBD1 covers 7 bases. This CDR3 region has 15 residues. Germline V gene sequence: CDR1 MNHEY, CDR2 SMNVEV (reference sequence). V lost 2 bases, J lost 3 bases, and 4 bases stayed unmatched.

The gene calls are TRBV7-9 and TRBJ2-7; 7 bases are a match to TRBD1. The CDR3 contains 13 residues. V shed 5 bases, J shed 6 bases, and the junction held 7 bases outside the gene matches. Germline lookup yields CDR1 SEHNR and CDR2 FQNEAQ (reference sequence). The CDR3 DNA follows: TGTGCCAGCAGCCTAAGGACAGGTGGCGAGCAGTACTTC. Its protein product is CASSLRTGGEQYF.

This chain uses TRBV28 with TRBJ1-5; D is undetermined. The V gene lost 3 bases and the J gene lost 0 bases, with 15 bases spanning the gap. The CDR3 runs to 17 residues. Germline V lookup: CDR1 MDHEN, CDR2 SYDVKM. The CDR3 DNA reads as TGTGCCAGCAGTTTTTGGATCGGCACAGATAGCAATCAGCCCCAGCATTTT. Translating it yields CASSFWIGTDSNQPQHF.

The rearrangement uses TRBV19 and TRBJ2-3; 11 bases map to TRBD1. The germline V gene encodes CDR1 LNHDA and CDR2 SQIVND (reference sequence). Losses at the gene ends were 4 bases for V and 5 bases for J; bases not matched to a gene: 2. This CDR3 is 14 amino acids long. CDR3 nucleotides: TGTGCCAGTAGTACGGGACAGGGGGAAGATACGCAGTATTTT. Amino acid sequence: CASSTGQGEDTQYF.

This sequence joins TRBV2 and TRBJ1-5; D remains unclear. The CDR3 is made up of 14 amino acids. The germline V gene encodes CDR1 SNHLY and CDR2 FYNNEI. V shed 0 bases and J shed 3 bases, with 6 bases lying between them. As DNA, the CDR3 is TGTGCCAGCAGTGAAGCGGGATTCAATCAGCCCCAGCATTTT. Its protein is CASSEAGFNQPQHF.

The chain is built from TRBV11-2 and TRBJ2-7; 12 bases are shared with TRBD1. There are 16 residues in the CDR3. After removal of 1 base from V and 1 base from J, the junction contained 2 bases not matched to a gene. Germline loops: CDR1 SGHAT, CDR2 FQNNGV. The CDR3 loop reads CASSLGGQGASYEQYF. Here the CDR3 DNA reads TGTGCCAGCAGCTTAGGGGGACAGGGGGCTTCCTACGAGCAGTACTTC.

V is TRBV5-1 and J is TRBJ2-1; 7 bases fit TRBD1. With V trimmed by 5 bases and J by 5 bases, 13 bases remained unmatched. The CDR3 runs 16 residues. Germline CDR1 is SGHRS and CDR2 is YFSETQ. This CDR3 reads CASSPTHGTANNEQFF. The DNA of the CDR3 is TGCGCCAGCAGTCCCACACACGGGACAGCAAACAATGAGCAGTTCTTC.

The CDR3: CATTGVNTEAFF. The DNA for the CDR3 is TGTGCCACCACGGGGGTGAACACTGAAGCTTTCTTT. The V and J genes are TRBV28 and TRBJ1-1; D possibly corresponds to TRBD1 (5 bases). The germline V gene has CDR1 MDHEN and CDR2 SYDVKM. Deletions cut 10 bases from V and 0 bases from J, with 9 bases between. This CDR3 comprises 12 residues.

V gene TRBV9 combines with J gene TRBJ2-2, with 12 bases aligning to TRBD2. Germline-derived CDR1 and CDR2 are SGDLS and YYNGEE. The CDR3 has 17 residues. Losses at the gene ends were 3 bases for V and 3 bases for J; bases not matched to a gene: 6. In DNA, the CDR3 is TGTGCCAGCAGCGGATGGACTAGCGGGACCTACACCGGGGAGCTGTTTTTT. This gives the protein CASSGWTSGTYTGELFF.